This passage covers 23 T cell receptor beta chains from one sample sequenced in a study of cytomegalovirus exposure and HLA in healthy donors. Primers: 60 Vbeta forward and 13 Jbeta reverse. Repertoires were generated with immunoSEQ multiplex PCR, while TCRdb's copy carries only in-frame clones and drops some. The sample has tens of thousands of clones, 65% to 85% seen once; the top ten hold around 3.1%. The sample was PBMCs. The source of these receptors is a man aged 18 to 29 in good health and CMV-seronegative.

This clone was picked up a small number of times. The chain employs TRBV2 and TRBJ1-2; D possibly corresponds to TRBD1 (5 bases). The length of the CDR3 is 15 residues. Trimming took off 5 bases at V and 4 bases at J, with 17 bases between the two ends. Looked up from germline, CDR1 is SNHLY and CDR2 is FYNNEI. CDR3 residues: CASSLGVPGGYGYTF. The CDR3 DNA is TGTGCCAGCAGTTTAGGGGTCCCAGGCGGCTATGGCTACACCTTC. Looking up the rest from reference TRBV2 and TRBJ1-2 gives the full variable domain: EPEVTQTPSHQVTQMGQEVILRCVPISNHLYFYWYRQILGQKVEFLVSFYNNEISEKSEIFDDQFSVERPDGSNFTLKIRSTKLEDSAMYFCASSLGVPGGYGYTFGSGTRLTVV.

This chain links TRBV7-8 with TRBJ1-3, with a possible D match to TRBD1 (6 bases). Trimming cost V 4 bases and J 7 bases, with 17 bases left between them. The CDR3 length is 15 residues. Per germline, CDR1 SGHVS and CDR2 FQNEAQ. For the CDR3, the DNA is TGTGCCAGCAGCTACGGGACAACCATCGGGAACACCATATATTTT. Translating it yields CASSYGTTIGNTIYF. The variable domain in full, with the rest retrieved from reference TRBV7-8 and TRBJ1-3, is GAGVSQSPRYKVAKRGQDVALRCDPISGHVSLFWYQQALGQGPEFLTYFQNEAQLDKSGLPSDRFFAERPEGSVSTLKIQRTQQEDSAVYLCASSYGTTIGNTIYFGEGSWLTVV.

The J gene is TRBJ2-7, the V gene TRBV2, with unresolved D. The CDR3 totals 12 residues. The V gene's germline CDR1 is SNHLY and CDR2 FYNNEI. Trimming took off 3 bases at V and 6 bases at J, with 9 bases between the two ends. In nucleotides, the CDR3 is TGTGCCAGCAGTGAGCGTTTTCGCGAGCAGTACTTC. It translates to CASSERFREQYF.

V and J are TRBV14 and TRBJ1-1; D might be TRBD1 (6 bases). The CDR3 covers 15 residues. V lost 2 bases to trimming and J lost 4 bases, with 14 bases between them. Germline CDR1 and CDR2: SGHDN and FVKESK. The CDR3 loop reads CASSQSTGWVTEAFF. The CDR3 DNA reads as TGTGCCAGCAGCCAATCCACAGGGTGGGTCACTGAAGCTTTCTTT.

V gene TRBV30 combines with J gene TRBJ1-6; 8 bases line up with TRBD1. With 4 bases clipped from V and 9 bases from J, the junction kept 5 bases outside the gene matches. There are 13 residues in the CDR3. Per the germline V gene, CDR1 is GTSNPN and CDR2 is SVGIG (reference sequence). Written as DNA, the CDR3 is TGTGCCTGGAACCCAGGGGGCGGTTCACCCCTCCACTTT. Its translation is CAWNPGGGSPLHF.

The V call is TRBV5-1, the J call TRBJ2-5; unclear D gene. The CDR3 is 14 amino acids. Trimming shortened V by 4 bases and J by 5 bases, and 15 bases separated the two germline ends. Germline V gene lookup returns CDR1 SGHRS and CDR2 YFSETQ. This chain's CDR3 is CASSVDPPAETQYF. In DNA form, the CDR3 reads TGCGCCAGCAGCGTGGACCCCCCTGCGGAGACCCAGTACTTC.

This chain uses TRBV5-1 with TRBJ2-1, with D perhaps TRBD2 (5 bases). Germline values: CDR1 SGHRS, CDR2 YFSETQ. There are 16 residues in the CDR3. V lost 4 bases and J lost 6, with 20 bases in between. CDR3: CASSIAPNSGSNEQFF. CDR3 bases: TGCGCCAGCAGCATCGCACCCAACAGCGGTAGCAATGAGCAGTTCTTC.

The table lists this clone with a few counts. In nucleotides, the CDR3 is TGTGCCAGCAGTGGCCGAGTCGGGGGTGGAAACACTGAAGCTTTCTTT. It encodes CASSGRVGGGNTEAFF. V and J are TRBV28 and TRBJ1-1; TRBD1 is a possible D gene (5 bases). The length of the CDR3 is 16 residues. The V end lost 5 bases, the J end lost 2 bases, and 18 bases lay between the germline ends. CDR1 is MDHEN and CDR2 is SYDVKM in the germline V gene.

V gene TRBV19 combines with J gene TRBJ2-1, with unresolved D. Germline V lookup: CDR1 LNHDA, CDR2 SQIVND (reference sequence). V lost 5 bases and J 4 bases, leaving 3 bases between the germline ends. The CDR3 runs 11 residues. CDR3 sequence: CASSVYNEQFF. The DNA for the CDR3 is TGTGCCAGTAGTGTATACAATGAGCAGTTCTTC.

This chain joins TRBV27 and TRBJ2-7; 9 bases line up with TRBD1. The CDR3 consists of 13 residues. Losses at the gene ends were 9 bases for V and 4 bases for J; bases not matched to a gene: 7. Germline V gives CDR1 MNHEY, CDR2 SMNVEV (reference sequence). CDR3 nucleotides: TGTGCCAGTCTCGGGACAGGGAGTTACGAGCAGTACTTC. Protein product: CASLGTGSYEQYF.

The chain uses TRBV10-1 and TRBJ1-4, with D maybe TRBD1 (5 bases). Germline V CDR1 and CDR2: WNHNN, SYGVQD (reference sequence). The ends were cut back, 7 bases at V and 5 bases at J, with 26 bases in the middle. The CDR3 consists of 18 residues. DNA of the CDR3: TGCGCCAGCACCGGACGACAGCTTCCTAGAAGGGGAAATGAAAAACTGTTTTTT. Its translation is CASTGRQLPRRGNEKLFF.

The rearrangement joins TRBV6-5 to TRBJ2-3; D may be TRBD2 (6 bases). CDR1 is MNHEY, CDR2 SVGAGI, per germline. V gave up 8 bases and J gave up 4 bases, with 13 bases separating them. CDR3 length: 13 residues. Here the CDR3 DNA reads TGTGCCAGCGCGGGACTCGCACCAGATACGCAGTATTTT. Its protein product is CASAGLAPDTQYF.

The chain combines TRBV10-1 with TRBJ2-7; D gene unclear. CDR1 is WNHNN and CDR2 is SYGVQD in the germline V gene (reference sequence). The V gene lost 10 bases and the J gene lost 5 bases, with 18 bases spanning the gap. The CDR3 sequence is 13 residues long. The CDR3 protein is CATAVGVFNEQYF. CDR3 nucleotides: TGCGCCACCGCTGTCGGAGTTTTTAACGAGCAGTACTTC.

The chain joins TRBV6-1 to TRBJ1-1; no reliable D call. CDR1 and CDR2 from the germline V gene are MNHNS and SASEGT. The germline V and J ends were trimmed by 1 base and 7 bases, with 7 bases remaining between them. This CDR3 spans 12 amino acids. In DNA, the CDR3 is TGTGCCAGCAGTGAAGTAATCTTTGAAGCTTTCTTT. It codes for CASSEVIFEAFF.

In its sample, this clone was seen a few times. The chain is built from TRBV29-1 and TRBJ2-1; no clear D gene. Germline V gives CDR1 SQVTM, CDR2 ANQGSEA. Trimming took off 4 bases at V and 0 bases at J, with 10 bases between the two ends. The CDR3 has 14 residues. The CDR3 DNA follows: TGCAGCGTTGTGTATATTAGCTCCTACAATGAGCAGTTCTTC. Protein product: CSVVYISSYNEQFF.

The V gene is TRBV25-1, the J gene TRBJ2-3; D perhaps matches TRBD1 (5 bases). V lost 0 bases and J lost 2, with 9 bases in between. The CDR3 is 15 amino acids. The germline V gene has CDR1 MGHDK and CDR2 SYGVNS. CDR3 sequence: CASSEYGQITDTQYF. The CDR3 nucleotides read TGTGCCAGCAGTGAATACGGACAAATCACAGATACGCAGTATTTT.

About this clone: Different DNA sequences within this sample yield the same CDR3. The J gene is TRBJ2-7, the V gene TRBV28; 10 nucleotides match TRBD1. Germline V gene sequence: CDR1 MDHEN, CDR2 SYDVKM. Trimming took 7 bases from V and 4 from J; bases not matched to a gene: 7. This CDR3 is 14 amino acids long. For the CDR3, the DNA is TGTGCCAGCACCAGGGACAGGGGTTCTTACGAGCAGTACTTC. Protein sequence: CASTRDRGSYEQYF.

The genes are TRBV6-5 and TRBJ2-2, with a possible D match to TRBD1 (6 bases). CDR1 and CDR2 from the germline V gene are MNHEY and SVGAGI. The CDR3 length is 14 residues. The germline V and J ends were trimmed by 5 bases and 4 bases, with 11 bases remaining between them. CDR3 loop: CASSTGMGTGELFF. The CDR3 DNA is TGTGCCAGCAGTACAGGGATGGGCACCGGGGAGCTGTTTTTT.

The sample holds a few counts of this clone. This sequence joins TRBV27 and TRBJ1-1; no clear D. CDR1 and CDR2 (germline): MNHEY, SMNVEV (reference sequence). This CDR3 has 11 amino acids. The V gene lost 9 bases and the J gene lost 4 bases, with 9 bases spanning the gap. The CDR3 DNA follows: TGTGCCAGTCTCCGAGGCACTGAAGCTTTCTTT. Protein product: CASLRGTEAFF.

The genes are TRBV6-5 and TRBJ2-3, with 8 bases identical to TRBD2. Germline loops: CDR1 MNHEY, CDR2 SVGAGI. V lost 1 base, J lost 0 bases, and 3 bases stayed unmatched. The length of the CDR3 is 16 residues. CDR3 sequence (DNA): TGTGCCAGCAGTTACTTGGCTAGCGGGAGCACAGATACGCAGTATTTT. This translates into CASSYLASGSTDTQYF.

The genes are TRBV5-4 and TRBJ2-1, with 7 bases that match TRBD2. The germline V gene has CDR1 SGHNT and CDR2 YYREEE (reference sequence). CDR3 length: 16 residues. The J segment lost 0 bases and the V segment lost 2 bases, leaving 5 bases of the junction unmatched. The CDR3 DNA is TGTGCCAGCAGCTTAAGCGGGGCAAGCTCCTACAATGAGCAGTTCTTC. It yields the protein CASSLSGASSYNEQFF.

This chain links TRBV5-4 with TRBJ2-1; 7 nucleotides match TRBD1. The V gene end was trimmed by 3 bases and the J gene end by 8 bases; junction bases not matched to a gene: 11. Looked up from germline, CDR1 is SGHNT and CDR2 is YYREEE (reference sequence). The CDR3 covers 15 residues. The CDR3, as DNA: TGTGCCAGCAGCTCCCGACAGGGTATTGGGGATGAGCAGTTCTTC. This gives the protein CASSSRQGIGDEQFF. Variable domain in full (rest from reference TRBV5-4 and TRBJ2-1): ETGVTQSPTHLIKTRGQQVTLRCSSQSGHNTVSWYQQALGQGPQFIFQYYREEENGRGNFPPRFSGLQFPNYSSELNVNALELDDSALYLCASSSRQGIGDEQFFGPGTRLTVL.

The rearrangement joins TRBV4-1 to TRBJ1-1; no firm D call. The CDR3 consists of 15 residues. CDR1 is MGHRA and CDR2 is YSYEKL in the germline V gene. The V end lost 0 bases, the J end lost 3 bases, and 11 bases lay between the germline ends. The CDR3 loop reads CASSQDLGSYTEAFF. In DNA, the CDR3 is TGCGCCAGCAGCCAAGATCTAGGCAGTTACACTGAAGCTTTCTTT.